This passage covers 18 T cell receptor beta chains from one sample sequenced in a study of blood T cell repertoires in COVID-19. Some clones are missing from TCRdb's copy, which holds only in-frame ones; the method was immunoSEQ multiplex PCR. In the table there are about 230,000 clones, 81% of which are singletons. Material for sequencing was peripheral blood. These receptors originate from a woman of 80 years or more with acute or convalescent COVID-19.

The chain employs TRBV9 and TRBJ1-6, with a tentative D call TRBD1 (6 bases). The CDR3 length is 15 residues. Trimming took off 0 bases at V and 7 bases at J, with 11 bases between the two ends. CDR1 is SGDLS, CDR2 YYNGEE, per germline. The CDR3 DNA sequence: TGTGCCAGCAGCGTAGCGGGGGGGCGAAATTCACCCCTCCACTTT. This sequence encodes CASSVAGGRNSPLHF.

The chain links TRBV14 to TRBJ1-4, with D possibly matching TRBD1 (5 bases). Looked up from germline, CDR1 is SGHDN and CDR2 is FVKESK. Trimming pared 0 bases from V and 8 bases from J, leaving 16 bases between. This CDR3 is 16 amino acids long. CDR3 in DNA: TGTGCCAGCAGCCAAGATCTGCCAGGGATGACGGAAAAACTGTTTTTT. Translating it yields CASSQDLPGMTEKLFF.

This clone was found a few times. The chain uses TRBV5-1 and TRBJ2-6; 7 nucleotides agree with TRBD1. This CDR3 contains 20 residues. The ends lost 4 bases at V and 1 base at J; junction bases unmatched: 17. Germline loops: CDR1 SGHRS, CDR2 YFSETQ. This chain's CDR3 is CASSPGTPGQFISGANVLTF. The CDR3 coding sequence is TGCGCCAGCAGCCCCGGGACACCGGGACAGTTTATATCTGGGGCCAACGTCCTGACTTTC.

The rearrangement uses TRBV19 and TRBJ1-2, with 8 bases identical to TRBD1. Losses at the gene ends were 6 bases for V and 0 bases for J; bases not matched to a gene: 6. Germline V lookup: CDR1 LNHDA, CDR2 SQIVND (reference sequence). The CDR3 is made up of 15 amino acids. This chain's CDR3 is CASRRTGTSNYGYTF. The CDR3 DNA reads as TGTGCCAGTAGGCGGACAGGGACCTCTAACTATGGCTACACCTTC.

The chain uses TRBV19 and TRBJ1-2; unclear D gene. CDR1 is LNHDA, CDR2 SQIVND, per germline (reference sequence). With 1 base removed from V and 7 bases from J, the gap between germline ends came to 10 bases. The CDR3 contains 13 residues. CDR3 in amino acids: CASSIGGRFGYTF. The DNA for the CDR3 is TGTGCCAGTAGTATAGGCGGCAGATTTGGCTACACCTTC.

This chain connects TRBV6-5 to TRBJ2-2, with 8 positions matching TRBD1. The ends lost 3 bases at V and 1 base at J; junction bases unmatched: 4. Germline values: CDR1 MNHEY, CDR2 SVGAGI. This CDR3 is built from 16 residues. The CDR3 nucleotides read TGTGCCAGCAGTTATGACGGACAGGGGAACACCGGGGAGCTGTTTTTT. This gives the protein CASSYDGQGNTGELFF.

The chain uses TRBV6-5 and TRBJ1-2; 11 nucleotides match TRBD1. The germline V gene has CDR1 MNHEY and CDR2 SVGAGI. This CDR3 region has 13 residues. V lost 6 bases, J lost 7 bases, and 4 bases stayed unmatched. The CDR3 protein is CASSVGTGGGYTF. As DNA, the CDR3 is TGTGCCAGCAGCGTCGGGACAGGGGGTGGCTACACCTTC.

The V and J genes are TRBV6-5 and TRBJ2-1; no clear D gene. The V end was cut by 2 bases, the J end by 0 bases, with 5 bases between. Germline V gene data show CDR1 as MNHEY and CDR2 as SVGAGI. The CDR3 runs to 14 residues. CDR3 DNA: TGTGCCAGCAGTTACCCGTCCTCCTACAATGAGCAGTTCTTC. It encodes CASSYPSSYNEQFF.

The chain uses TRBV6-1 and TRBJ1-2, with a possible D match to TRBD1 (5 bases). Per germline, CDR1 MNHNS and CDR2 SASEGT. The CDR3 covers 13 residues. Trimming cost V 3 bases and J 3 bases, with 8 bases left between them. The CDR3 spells CASSDRDDYGYTF. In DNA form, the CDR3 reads TGTGCCAGCAGTGACAGGGATGACTATGGCTACACCTTC.

CDR3 in amino acids: CASSPLRIGTGANYGYTF. CDR3 in DNA: TGTGCCAGCTCACCACTGCGCATTGGGACAGGGGCTAACTATGGCTACACCTTC. This chain links TRBV18 with TRBJ1-2; the match to TRBD1 covers 10 bases. V was pared by 1 base and J by 0 bases, with 8 bases of the junction left unmatched. The CDR3 contains 18 residues. Germline loops: CDR1 KGHSH, CDR2 LQKENI.

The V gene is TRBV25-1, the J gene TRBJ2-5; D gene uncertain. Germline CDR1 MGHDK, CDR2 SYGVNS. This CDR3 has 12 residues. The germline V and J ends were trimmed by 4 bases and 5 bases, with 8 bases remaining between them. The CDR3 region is CASSGSRETQYF. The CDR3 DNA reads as TGTGCCAGCAGTGGGTCTCGGGAGACCCAGTACTTC.

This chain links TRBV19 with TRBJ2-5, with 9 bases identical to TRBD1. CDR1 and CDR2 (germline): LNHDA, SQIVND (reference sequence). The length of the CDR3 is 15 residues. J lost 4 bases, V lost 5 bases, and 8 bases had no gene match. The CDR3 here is CASSAPTGGVETQYF. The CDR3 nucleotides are TGTGCCAGTAGTGCACCAACAGGGGGCGTAGAGACCCAGTACTTC.

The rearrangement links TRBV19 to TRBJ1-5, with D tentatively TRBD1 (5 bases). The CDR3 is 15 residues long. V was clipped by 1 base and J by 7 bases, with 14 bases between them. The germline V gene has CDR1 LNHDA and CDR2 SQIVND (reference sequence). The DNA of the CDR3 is TGTGCCAGTAGTATAGGAGGGGTTGCGGGACAGCCCCAGCATTTT. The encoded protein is CASSIGGVAGQPQHF.

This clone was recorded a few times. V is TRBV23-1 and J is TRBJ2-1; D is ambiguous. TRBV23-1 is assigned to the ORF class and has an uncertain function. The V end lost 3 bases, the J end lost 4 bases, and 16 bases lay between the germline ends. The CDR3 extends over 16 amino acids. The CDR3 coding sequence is TGCGCCAGCAGTCACTTTGTCGGGTCTGTATACAATGAGCAGTTCTTC. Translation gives CASSHFVGSVYNEQFF.

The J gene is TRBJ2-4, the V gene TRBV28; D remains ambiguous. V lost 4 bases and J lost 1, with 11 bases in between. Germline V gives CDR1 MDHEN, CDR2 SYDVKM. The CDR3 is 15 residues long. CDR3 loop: CASSSTARAKNIQYF. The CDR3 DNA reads TGTGCCAGCAGTTCTACCGCCAGGGCCAAAAACATTCAGTACTTC. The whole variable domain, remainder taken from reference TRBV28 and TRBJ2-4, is DVKVTQSSRYLVKRTGEKVFLECVQDMDHENMFWYRQDPGLGLRLIYFSYDVKMKEKGDIPEGYSVSREKKERFSLILESASTNQTSMYLCASSSTARAKNIQYFGAGTRLSVL.

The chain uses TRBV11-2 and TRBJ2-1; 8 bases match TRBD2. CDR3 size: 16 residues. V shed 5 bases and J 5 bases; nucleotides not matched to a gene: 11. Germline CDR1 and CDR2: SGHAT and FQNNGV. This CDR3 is CASSTIAGNPNNEQFF. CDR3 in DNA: TGTGCCAGCAGCACGATAGCGGGGAACCCTAACAATGAGCAGTTCTTC.

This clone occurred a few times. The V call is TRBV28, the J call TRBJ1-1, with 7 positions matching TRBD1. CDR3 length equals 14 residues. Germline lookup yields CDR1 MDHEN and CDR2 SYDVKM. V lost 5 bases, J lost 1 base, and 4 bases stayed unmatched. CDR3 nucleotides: TGTGCCAGCAGTCTTCGGACAGGGAACACTGAAGCTTTCTTT. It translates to CASSLRTGNTEAFF.

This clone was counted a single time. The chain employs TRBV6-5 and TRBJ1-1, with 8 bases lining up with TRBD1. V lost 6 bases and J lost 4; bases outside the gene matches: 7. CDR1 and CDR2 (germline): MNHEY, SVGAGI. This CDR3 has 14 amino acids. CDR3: CASSLIDRGTEAFF. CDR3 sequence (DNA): TGTGCCAGCAGCCTTATCGACAGGGGCACTGAAGCTTTCTTT.